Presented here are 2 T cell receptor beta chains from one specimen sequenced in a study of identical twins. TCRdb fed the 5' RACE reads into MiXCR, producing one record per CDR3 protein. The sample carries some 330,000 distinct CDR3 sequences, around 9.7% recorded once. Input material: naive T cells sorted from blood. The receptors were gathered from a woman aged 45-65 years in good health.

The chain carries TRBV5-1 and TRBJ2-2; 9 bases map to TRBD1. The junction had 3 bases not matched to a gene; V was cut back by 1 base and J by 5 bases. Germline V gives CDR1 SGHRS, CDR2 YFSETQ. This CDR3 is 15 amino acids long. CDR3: CASSLRDRETGELFF. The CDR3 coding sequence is TGCGCCAGCAGCTTGCGGGACAGGGAAACCGGGGAGCTGTTTTTT.

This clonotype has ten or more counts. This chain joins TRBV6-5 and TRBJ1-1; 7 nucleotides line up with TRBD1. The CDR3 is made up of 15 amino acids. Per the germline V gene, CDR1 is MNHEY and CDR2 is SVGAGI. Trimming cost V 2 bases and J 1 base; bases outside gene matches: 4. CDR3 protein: CASSYEYRGNTEAFF. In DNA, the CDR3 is TGTGCCAGCAGTTACGAATACAGGGGGAACACTGAAGCTTTCTTT.